These 29 T cell receptor beta chains were all obtained from the same sample, sequenced in a study of blood T cell repertoires in COVID-19. The protocol was immunoSEQ multiplex PCR, while the TCRdb copy is restricted to in-frame clones and leaves out a portion. The sample yields fewer than 350,000 clones, around 90% seen once. Input material: PBMCs or T cells enriched from blood (not recorded which). All receptors derive from a man aged 40-49 years who had been exposed to COVID-19.

The rearrangement links TRBV27 to TRBJ2-5; TRBD2 agrees at 11 bases. Looked up from germline, CDR1 is MNHEY and CDR2 is SMNVEV (reference sequence). V shed 8 bases and J 1 base; nucleotides not matched to a gene: 9. The CDR3 is made up of 16 amino acids. DNA for the CDR3: TGTGCCAGCCACTCTTTAGCGGGAGGGTCCCAAGAGACCCAGTACTTC. Protein sequence: CASHSLAGGSQETQYF.

The V call is TRBV11-3, the J call TRBJ1-6, with D tentatively TRBD1 (5 bases). V lost 5 bases and J 8 bases, leaving 16 bases between the germline ends. The CDR3 loop spans 15 amino acids. Germline-derived CDR1 and CDR2 are SGHNT and YENEEA. The CDR3 sequence is CASSPQGGADSPLHF. CDR3 DNA: TGTGCCAGCAGCCCGCAGGGAGGTGCGGATTCACCCCTCCACTTT.

This clone was seen a handful of times. The chain joins TRBV2 to TRBJ1-4, with 8 nucleotides matching TRBD1. The CDR3 is 14 amino acids. The V segment lost 7 bases and the J segment 8 bases; nucleotides outside the gene matches: 9. The germline V gene encodes CDR1 SNHLY and CDR2 FYNNEI. DNA of the CDR3: TGTGCCAGCAATACGGACAGGGTAGGCGAAAAACTGTTTTTT. This encodes CASNTDRVGEKLFF.

This chain links TRBV5-1 with TRBJ2-3, with D maybe TRBD1 (6 bases). This CDR3 spans 13 amino acids. V was cut by 3 bases and J by 5 bases, with 10 bases left in between. Per germline, CDR1 SGHRS and CDR2 YFSETQ. The CDR3 here is CASSSRGVDTQYF. The DNA of the CDR3 is TGCGCCAGCAGCTCCAGGGGAGTAGATACGCAGTATTTT.

This clone was seen a single time. DNA for the CDR3: TGTGCCAGCAGCGGTACAGGGAGCGGGAACACCGGGGAGCTGTTTTTT. It translates to CASSGTGSGNTGELFF. The chain carries TRBV9 and TRBJ2-2; D may be TRBD1 (6 bases). V was shortened by 3 bases and J by 1 base, with 13 bases between the two germline ends. The CDR3 runs 16 residues. The V gene's germline CDR1 is SGDLS and CDR2 YYNGEE.

The gene calls are TRBV4-2 and TRBJ2-7, with D perhaps matching TRBD1 (8 bases). Germline V gives CDR1 LGHNA, CDR2 YNFKEQ. V lost 9 bases to trimming and J lost 5 bases, with 17 bases between them. This CDR3 spans 13 amino acids. CDR3 protein: CASNRGGSDEQYF. The CDR3 DNA reads TGTGCCAGTAACAGGGGGGGCTCGGACGAGCAGTACTTC.

V and J are TRBV6-5 and TRBJ1-2; 7 bases are shared with TRBD1. Trimming took 5 bases from V and 5 from J; bases not matched to a gene: 5. This CDR3 region has 13 residues. Germline loops: CDR1 MNHEY, CDR2 SVGAGI. This chain's CDR3 is CASSTGEFYGYTF. CDR3 DNA: TGTGCCAGCAGTACAGGGGAATTTTATGGCTACACCTTC.

Comments on this clone: Distinct nucleotide sequences in the sample also encode this CDR3. The chain uses TRBV19 and TRBJ2-7, with 11 bases lining up with TRBD2. Germline CDR1 is LNHDA and CDR2 is SQIVND (reference sequence). The CDR3 sequence is 15 residues long. V lost 1 base and J lost 1; bases outside the gene matches: 0. The chain's CDR3 is CASSIGLAGSYEQYF. The CDR3 DNA follows: TGTGCCAGTAGTATAGGACTAGCGGGATCCTACGAGCAGTACTTC. Drawing the rest from reference TRBV19 and TRBJ2-7, the complete variable domain is DGGITQSPKYLFRKEGQNVTLSCEQNLNHDAMYWYRQDPGQGLRLIYYSQIVNDFQKGDIAEGYSVSREKKESFPLTVTSAQKNPTAFYLCASSIGLAGSYEQYFGPGTRLTVT.

This chain connects TRBV5-1 to TRBJ1-1, with D possibly being TRBD1 (6 bases). V lost 0 bases, J lost 4 bases, and 13 bases lay in between. CDR3 size: 15 residues. CDR1 and CDR2 from the germline V gene are SGHRS and YFSETQ. DNA of the CDR3: TGCGCCAGCAGCTTGGCCAGGGGAAGGGGCACTGAAGCTTTCTTT. Protein sequence: CASSLARGRGTEAFF.

The count of this clone is one. V gene TRBV12-5 combines with J gene TRBJ2-3; the match to TRBD2 covers 12 bases. Germline loops: CDR1 LGHNT, CDR2 FRNRAP. This CDR3 spans 15 amino acids. The trim removed 1 base at V and 6 bases at J, leaving 2 bases unmatched. The CDR3: CASGLGLAGADTQYF. The CDR3 bases are TGTGCTAGTGGTTTGGGACTAGCGGGGGCGGATACGCAGTATTTT.

V usage is TRBV5-1 and J usage is TRBJ1-5, with D unresolved. This CDR3 has 15 residues. Between the trimmed V and J ends, which lost 3 bases and 3 bases, there was a span of 13 bases. Germline loops: CDR1 SGHRS, CDR2 YFSETQ. The CDR3: CASSYKSSPNQPQHF. CDR3 DNA sequence: TGCGCCAGCAGCTATAAATCAAGCCCCAATCAGCCCCAGCATTTT.

The rearrangement joins TRBV7-2 to TRBJ2-7; the D is unclear. The CDR3 sequence is 14 residues long. V gave up 5 bases and J gave up 4 bases, with 15 bases separating them. Looked up from germline, CDR1 is SGHTA and CDR2 is FQGNSA. CDR3 region: CASSPGPSYYEQYF. CDR3 bases: TGTGCCAGCAGCCCAGGCCCCTCTTATTACGAGCAGTACTTC.

This chain joins TRBV10-2 and TRBJ1-1; the D gene is possibly TRBD1 (6 bases). CDR3 length: 15 residues. Germline loops: CDR1 WSHSY, CDR2 SAAADI. V was trimmed by 5 bases and J by 0 bases, leaving 13 bases between them. The CDR3 DNA sequence: TGCGCCAGCAGTCATGAACAGGGTATGAACACTGAAGCTTTCTTT. Translated, it gives CASSHEQGMNTEAFF.

The chain uses TRBV9 and TRBJ1-1; tentative D call: TRBD1 (5 bases). Per germline, CDR1 SGDLS and CDR2 YYNGEE. The CDR3 loop spans 14 amino acids. V shed 3 bases and J shed 0 bases, with 9 bases lying between them. The CDR3 DNA follows: TGTGCCAGCAGCGCCGACAGAATGAACACTGAAGCTTTCTTT. Translation gives CASSADRMNTEAFF.

The chain is built from TRBV4-3 and TRBJ2-3, with a weak D call TRBD2 (5 bases). Trimming left V 2 bases short and J 4 bases short, with 10 bases between. The CDR3 extends over 14 amino acids. Germline V lookup: CDR1 LGHNA, CDR2 YSLEER. In DNA form, the CDR3 reads TGCGCCAGCAGCCAATCAAACGGGGCAGATACGCAGTATTTT. Translation: CASSQSNGADTQYF.

CDR3 in DNA: TGTGCCACCAGCAGCGACGCAGGTGGGGCAAGGAACATTCAGTACTTC. Its protein product is CATSSDAGGARNIQYF. This chain uses TRBV15 with TRBJ2-4; TRBD1 is a possible D gene (5 bases). V lost 3 bases and J 7 bases, leaving 19 bases between the germline ends. The CDR3 extends over 16 amino acids. Germline CDR1 is LNHNV and CDR2 is YYDKDF (reference sequence).

The rearrangement uses TRBV19 and TRBJ2-7, with 9 positions matching TRBD2. V was clipped by 5 bases and J by 4 bases; unmatched bases: 6. From germline, CDR1 is LNHDA and CDR2 SQIVND (reference sequence). The CDR3 consists of 14 residues. CDR3 sequence (DNA): TGTGCCAGTAGTCCGCGGGAGGGCCGTTACGAGCAGTACTTC. Amino acids: CASSPREGRYEQYF.

This clone came up once. The chain employs TRBV27 and TRBJ2-7; 8 bases align to TRBD2. This CDR3 region has 16 residues. Germline V gives CDR1 MNHEY, CDR2 SMNVEV (reference sequence). V trimming: 0 bases; J trimming: 3 bases; junction bases outside the gene matches: 7. In DNA form, the CDR3 reads TGTGCCAGCAGTTTATCCTCCGGGAGGGCCGGCTACGAGCAGTACTTC. This gives the protein CASSLSSGRAGYEQYF.

This clone was seen more than once but under ten times. The chain combines TRBV4-3 with TRBJ1-2; weak D call: TRBD1 (5 bases). The CDR3 has 16 residues. Germline values: CDR1 LGHNA, CDR2 YSLEER. V was trimmed by 1 base and J by 1 base, leaving 13 bases between them. DNA for the CDR3: TGCGCCAGCAGCCAAGGATATCCAGGGAATAACTATGGCTACACCTTC. Amino acid sequence: CASSQGYPGNNYGYTF.

The CDR3 is CASSMGLDTGARGYTF. In DNA, the CDR3 is TGTGCCAGTAGTATGGGTTTGGACACAGGGGCGCGAGGCTACACCTTC. The V and J genes are TRBV19 and TRBJ1-2, with 7 bases fitting TRBD1. Germline V lookup: CDR1 LNHDA, CDR2 SQIVND (reference sequence). The CDR3 spans 16 residues. With V trimmed by 3 bases and J by 8 bases, 15 bases remained unmatched.

The J gene is TRBJ1-2, the V gene TRBV19; no firm D call. The CDR3 sequence is 15 residues long. Trimming pared 7 bases from V and 3 bases from J, leaving 18 bases between. The germline V gene has CDR1 LNHDA and CDR2 SQIVND (reference sequence). CDR3 in DNA: TGTGCCAGTACTGTGTACCCGTCGCGGGACTATGGCTACACCTTC. This gives the protein CASTVYPSRDYGYTF.

The chain has TRBV10-3 and TRBJ2-7; possible D gene TRBD1, 6 bases. The CDR3 is made up of 13 amino acids. Trimming removed 4 bases from V and 5 bases from J, with 12 bases in between. Germline V gene sequence: CDR1 ENHRY, CDR2 SYGVKD. CDR3 sequence (DNA): TGTGCCATCAGTGGGAACAGGGTCCACGAGCAGTACTTC. This codes for CAISGNRVHEQYF.

The chain couples TRBV15 to TRBJ1-3; possibly TRBD1 for D (6 bases). Germline lookup yields CDR1 LNHNV and CDR2 YYDKDF (reference sequence). The CDR3 sequence is 16 residues long. V was clipped by 4 bases and J by 0 bases, with 13 bases between them. The CDR3 protein is CATSTVDRYSGNTIYF. The CDR3 nucleotides read TGTGCCACCAGCACCGTTGACAGGTACTCTGGAAACACCATATATTTT. Filled out from reference TRBV15 and TRBJ1-3, the complete variable domain reads DAMVIQNPRYQVTQFGKPVTLSCSQTLNHNVMYWYQQKSSQAPKLLFHYYDKDFNNEADTPDNFQSRRPNTSFCFLDIRSPGLGDTAMYLCATSTVDRYSGNTIYFGEGSWLTVV.

This chain links TRBV29-1 with TRBJ2-3; D not resolved. V was cut by 4 bases and J by 0 bases, with 5 bases left in between. Per the germline V gene, CDR1 is SQVTM and CDR2 is ANQGSEA. The CDR3 contains 12 residues. This chain's CDR3 is CSVALSTDTQYF. CDR3 coding DNA: TGCAGCGTTGCTCTTAGCACAGATACGCAGTATTTT.

This clone was observed once. V and J are TRBV30 and TRBJ1-4; maybe TRBD1 (6 bases). Trimming removed 3 bases from V and 0 bases from J, with 14 bases in between. Germline-derived CDR1 and CDR2 are GTSNPN and SVGIG (reference sequence). The CDR3 consists of 16 residues. CDR3 amino acids: CAWRVPGGTTNEKLFF. DNA of the CDR3: TGTGCCTGGAGGGTCCCTGGGGGCACAACTAATGAAAAACTGTTTTTT.

This chain joins TRBV7-9 and TRBJ1-2; D gene unclear. The CDR3 totals 15 residues. Trimming shortened V by 5 bases and J by 2 bases, and 15 bases separated the two germline ends. Germline lookup yields CDR1 SEHNR and CDR2 FQNEAQ (reference sequence). DNA of the CDR3: TGTGCCAGCAGCCCTCTTGAGTCAGGAAACTATGGCTACACCTTC. Translated, it gives CASSPLESGNYGYTF.

This chain joins TRBV9 and TRBJ1-1; TRBD1 might be the D (5 bases). CDR3 length equals 14 residues. Germline V gives CDR1 SGDLS, CDR2 YYNGEE. Trimming stripped 4 bases from V and 1 base from J, with 11 bases between. The CDR3 reads CASSIHQGNTEAFF. CDR3 in DNA: TGTGCCAGCAGCATACACCAGGGGAACACTGAAGCTTTCTTT.

The V and J genes are TRBV6-1 and TRBJ2-3; D remains unclear. This CDR3 is built from 12 residues. Germline V lookup: CDR1 MNHNS, CDR2 SASEGT. The V and J ends lost 1 base and 8 bases respectively, with 7 bases between them. CDR3 sequence reads: CASSEERGTQYF. The CDR3 DNA is TGTGCCAGCAGTGAAGAACGAGGTACGCAGTATTTT.

The chain has TRBV5-5 and TRBJ2-7; tentatively, D is TRBD2 (6 bases). CDR1 and CDR2 (germline): SGHKS, YYEKEE (reference sequence). The CDR3 consists of 17 residues. Deletions cut 3 bases from V and 1 base from J, with 20 bases between. CDR3 residues: CASSWGLDFPQSYEQYF. The DNA for the CDR3 is TGTGCCAGCAGCTGGGGACTTGATTTTCCCCAATCCTACGAGCAGTACTTC.